These 10 T cell receptor beta chains were all obtained from the same sample, sequenced in a study of cytomegalovirus exposure and HLA in healthy donors. The PCR ran on 60 Vbeta and 13 Jbeta primers. The method was immunoSEQ multiplex PCR; TCRdb's version includes in-frame clones alone and lacks a portion of them. The sample holds around 130,000 clones; more than 80% are singletons and the top ten take over 2.5%. Sequenced input: PBMCs. The source is a male donor in good health and CMV-seronegative.

This rearrangement joins TRBV7-9 to TRBJ1-1; weak D call: TRBD1 (5 bases). Germline V gene sequence: CDR1 SEHNR, CDR2 FQNEAQ (reference sequence). V was trimmed by 7 bases and J by 0 bases, leaving 12 bases between them. The CDR3 is made up of 14 amino acids. CDR3 DNA sequence: TGTGCCAGCAAGGGACTTCGTTTGAACACTGAAGCTTTCTTT. Protein product: CASKGLRLNTEAFF.

The V gene is TRBV14, the J gene TRBJ1-2; TRBD1 matches 11 bases. J was trimmed by 8 bases and V by 2 bases; bases with no gene match: 4. The CDR3 runs 14 residues. The germline V gene encodes CDR1 SGHDN and CDR2 FVKESK. The CDR3 protein is CASSQRGQGGGYTF. The DNA for the CDR3 is TGTGCCAGCAGCCAAAGGGGACAGGGGGGAGGCTACACCTTC.

This chain uses TRBV6-5 with TRBJ1-1, with a weak D call TRBD1 (5 bases). Germline CDR1 reads MNHEY; CDR2 reads SVGAGI. Trimming left V 6 bases short and J 4 bases short, with 12 bases between. The CDR3 totals 13 residues. The CDR3 DNA reads TGTGCCAGCAGGTCACAGGTACTCACTGAAGCTTTCTTT. This encodes CASRSQVLTEAFF.

The chain couples TRBV6-4 to TRBJ2-1, with a weak D call TRBD1 (6 bases). The CDR3 covers 15 residues. Trimming cost V 2 bases and J 3 bases, with 11 bases left between them. Germline V gives CDR1 MRHNA, CDR2 SNTAGT. The chain's CDR3 is CASSDLPDSYNEQFF. The DNA for the CDR3 is TGTGCCAGCAGTGACCTACCGGACAGCTACAATGAGCAGTTCTTC.

The J gene is TRBJ1-2, the V gene TRBV19; 7 nucleotides align to TRBD1. This CDR3 spans 17 amino acids. V gave up 6 bases and J gave up 5 bases; unmatched junction bases: 18. CDR1 is LNHDA and CDR2 is SQIVND in the germline V gene (reference sequence). CDR3 protein: CASRGADLGQRAYGYTF. The CDR3 DNA is TGTGCCAGTAGGGGGGCGGACCTGGGACAGCGCGCGTATGGCTACACCTTC. The full variable domain, completed using reference TRBV19 and TRBJ1-2, is DGGITQSPKYLFRKEGQNVTLSCEQNLNHDAMYWYRQDPGQGLRLIYYSQIVNDFQKGDIAEGYSVSREKKESFPLTVTSAQKNPTAFYLCASRGADLGQRAYGYTFGSGTRLTVV.

The rearrangement links TRBV4-3 to TRBJ1-4, with D unresolved. Germline V gives CDR1 LGHNA, CDR2 YSLEER. Trimming left V 3 bases short and J 5 bases short, with 7 bases between. The CDR3 has 13 amino acids. CDR3 DNA: TGCGCCAGCAGCCAGGACTTCAATGAAAAACTGTTTTTT. As protein: CASSQDFNEKLFF.

The rearrangement links TRBV7-9 to TRBJ2-7; D not certain. V shed 5 bases and J shed 0 bases, with 11 bases lying between them. Germline-derived CDR1 and CDR2 are SEHNR and FQNEAQ (reference sequence). The CDR3 runs to 14 residues. The CDR3 reads CASSPGGGSYEQYF. CDR3 coding DNA: TGTGCCAGCAGCCCAGGTGGTGGCTCCTACGAGCAGTACTTC. Full variable domain (remainder filled in from reference TRBV7-9 and TRBJ2-7): DTGVSQNPRHKITKRGQNVTFRCDPISEHNRLYWYRQTLGQGPEFLTYFQNEAQLEKSRLLSDRFSAERPKGSFSTLEIQRTEQGDSAMYLCASSPGGGSYEQYFGPGTRLTVT.

The V call is TRBV6-5, the J call TRBJ1-1, with D possibly being TRBD1 (5 bases). The CDR3 runs to 12 residues. Trimming cost V 6 bases and J 5 bases, with 10 bases left between them. Germline V gene data show CDR1 as MNHEY and CDR2 as SVGAGI. CDR3 coding DNA: TGTGCCAGCAGCTCGAGACAGACTGAAGCTTTCTTT. It specifies CASSSRQTEAFF.

V gene TRBV4-3 combines with J gene TRBJ2-3, with 9 bases lining up with TRBD2. The V gene end was trimmed by 2 bases and the J gene end by 2 bases; junction bases not matched to a gene: 2. The CDR3 runs 15 residues. CDR1 and CDR2 (germline): LGHNA, YSLEER. CDR3 bases: TGCGCCAGCAGCCAAATAGCGGGGGCCACAGATACGCAGTATTTT. Its translation: CASSQIAGATDTQYF.

This sequence joins TRBV5-6 and TRBJ1-1; D not resolved. This CDR3 has 12 residues. Germline V gene sequence: CDR1 SGHDT, CDR2 YYEEEE. V lost 6 bases and J 2 bases, leaving 8 bases between the germline ends. The CDR3 bases are TGTGCCAGCAAGCAAGATAACACTGAAGCTTTCTTT. The encoded protein is CASKQDNTEAFF.